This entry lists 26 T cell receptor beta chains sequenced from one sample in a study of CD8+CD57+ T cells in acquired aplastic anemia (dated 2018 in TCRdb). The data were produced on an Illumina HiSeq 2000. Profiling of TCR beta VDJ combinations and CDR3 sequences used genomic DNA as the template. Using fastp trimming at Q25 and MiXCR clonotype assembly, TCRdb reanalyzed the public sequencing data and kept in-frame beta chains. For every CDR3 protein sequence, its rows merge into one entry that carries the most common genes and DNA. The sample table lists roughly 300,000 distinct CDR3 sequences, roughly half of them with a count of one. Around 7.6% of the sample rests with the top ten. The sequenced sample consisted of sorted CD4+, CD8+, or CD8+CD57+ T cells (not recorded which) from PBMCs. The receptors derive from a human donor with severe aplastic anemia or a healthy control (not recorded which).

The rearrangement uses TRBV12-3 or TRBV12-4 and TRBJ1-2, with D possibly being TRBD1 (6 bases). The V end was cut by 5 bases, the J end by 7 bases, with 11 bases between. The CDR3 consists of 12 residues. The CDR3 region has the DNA TGTGCCAGCAGTGAGAACAGGGCTGGCTACACCTTC. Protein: CASSENRAGYTF.

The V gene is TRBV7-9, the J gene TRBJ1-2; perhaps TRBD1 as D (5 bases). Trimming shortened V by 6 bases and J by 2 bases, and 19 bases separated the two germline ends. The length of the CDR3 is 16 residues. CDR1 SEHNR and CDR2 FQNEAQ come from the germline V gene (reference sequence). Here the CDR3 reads CASSDSATGPNYGYTF. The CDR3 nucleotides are TGTGCCAGCAGTGACTCAGCGACGGGGCCAAACTATGGCTACACCTTC.

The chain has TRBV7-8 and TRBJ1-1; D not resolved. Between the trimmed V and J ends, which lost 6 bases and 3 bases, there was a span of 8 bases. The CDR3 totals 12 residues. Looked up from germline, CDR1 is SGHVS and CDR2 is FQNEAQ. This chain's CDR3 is CASRQIYTEAFF. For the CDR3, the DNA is TGTGCCAGCAGGCAGATTTACACTGAAGCTTTCTTT. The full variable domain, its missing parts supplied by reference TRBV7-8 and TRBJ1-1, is GAGVSQSPRYKVAKRGQDVALRCDPISGHVSLFWYQQALGQGPEFLTYFQNEAQLDKSGLPSDRFFAERPEGSVSTLKIQRTQQEDSAVYLCASRQIYTEAFFGQGTRLTVV.

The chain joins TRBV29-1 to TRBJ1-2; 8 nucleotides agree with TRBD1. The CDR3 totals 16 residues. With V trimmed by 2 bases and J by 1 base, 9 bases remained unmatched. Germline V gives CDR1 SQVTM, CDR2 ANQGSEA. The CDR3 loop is CSVEQGAGGLNYGYTF. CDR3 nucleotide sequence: TGCAGCGTTGAACAAGGGGCAGGGGGCCTTAACTATGGCTACACCTTC.

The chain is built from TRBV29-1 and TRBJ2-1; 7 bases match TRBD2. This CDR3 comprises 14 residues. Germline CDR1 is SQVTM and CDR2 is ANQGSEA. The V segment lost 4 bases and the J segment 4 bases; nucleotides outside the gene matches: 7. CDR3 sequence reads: CSVVGGSQYNEQFF. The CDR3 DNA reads TGCAGCGTTGTAGGCGGGAGCCAGTACAATGAGCAGTTCTTC.

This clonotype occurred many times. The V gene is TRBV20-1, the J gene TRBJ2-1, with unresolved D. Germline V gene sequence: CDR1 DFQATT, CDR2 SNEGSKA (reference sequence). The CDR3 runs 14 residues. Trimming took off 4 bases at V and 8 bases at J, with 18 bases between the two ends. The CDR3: CSAKSLRRDYEQFF. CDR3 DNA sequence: TGCAGTGCTAAGTCCCTACGGCGCGACTATGAGCAGTTCTTC.

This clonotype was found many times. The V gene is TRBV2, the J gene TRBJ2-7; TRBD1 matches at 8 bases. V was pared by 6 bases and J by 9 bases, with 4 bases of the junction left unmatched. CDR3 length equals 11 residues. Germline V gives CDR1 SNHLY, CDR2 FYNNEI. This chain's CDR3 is CASRKDRAQYF. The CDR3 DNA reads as TGTGCCAGCAGGAAGGACAGGGCGCAGTACTTC.

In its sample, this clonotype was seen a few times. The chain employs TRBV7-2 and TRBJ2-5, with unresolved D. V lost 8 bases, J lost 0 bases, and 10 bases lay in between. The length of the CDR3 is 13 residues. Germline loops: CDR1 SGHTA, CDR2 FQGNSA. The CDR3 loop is CASQGSDQETQYF. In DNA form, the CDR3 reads TGTGCCAGCCAAGGATCGGACCAAGAGACCCAGTACTTC.

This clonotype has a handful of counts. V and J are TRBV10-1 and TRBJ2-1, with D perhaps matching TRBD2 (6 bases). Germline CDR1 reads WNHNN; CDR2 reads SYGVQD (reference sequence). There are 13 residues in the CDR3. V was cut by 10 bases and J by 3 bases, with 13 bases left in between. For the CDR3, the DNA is TGCGCCATCAGGCGGGGCAGCTACAATGAGCAGTTCTTC. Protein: CAIRRGSYNEQFF.

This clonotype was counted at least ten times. The CDR3 protein is CASSTKDKGSGNTIYF. CDR3 sequence (DNA): TGTGCCAGCAGCACTAAGGACAAAGGGTCTGGAAACACCATATATTTT. The chain is built from TRBV2 and TRBJ1-3; a possible D gene is TRBD1 (5 bases). V shed 6 bases and J shed 1 base, with 16 bases lying between them. Looked up from germline, CDR1 is SNHLY and CDR2 is FYNNEI. This CDR3 is built from 16 residues.

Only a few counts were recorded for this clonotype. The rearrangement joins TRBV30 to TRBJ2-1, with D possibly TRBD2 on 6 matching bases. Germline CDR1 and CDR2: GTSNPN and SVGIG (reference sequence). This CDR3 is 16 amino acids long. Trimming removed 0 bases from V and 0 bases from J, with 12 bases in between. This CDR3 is CAWSVFVADSYNEQFF. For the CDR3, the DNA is TGTGCCTGGAGTGTTTTTGTAGCGGACTCCTACAATGAGCAGTTCTTC.

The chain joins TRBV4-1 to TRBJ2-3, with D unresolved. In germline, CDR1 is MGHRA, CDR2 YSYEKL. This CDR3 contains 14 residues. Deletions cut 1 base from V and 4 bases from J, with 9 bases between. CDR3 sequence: CASSQASGPDTQYF. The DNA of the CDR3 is TGCGCCAGCAGCCAAGCTAGTGGCCCAGATACGCAGTATTTT.

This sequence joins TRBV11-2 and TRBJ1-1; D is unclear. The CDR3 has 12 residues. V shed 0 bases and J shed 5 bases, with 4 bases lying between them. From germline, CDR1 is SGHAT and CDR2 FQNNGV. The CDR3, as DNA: TGTGCCAGCAGCTTAGACCAGACTGAAGCTTTCTTT. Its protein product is CASSLDQTEAFF.

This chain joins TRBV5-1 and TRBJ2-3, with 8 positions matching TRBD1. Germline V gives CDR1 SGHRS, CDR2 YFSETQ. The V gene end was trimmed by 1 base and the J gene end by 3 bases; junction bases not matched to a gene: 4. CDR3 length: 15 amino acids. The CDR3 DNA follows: TGCGCCAGCAGCTTGAGTGGACAGGGTACAGATACGCAGTATTTT. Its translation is CASSLSGQGTDTQYF.

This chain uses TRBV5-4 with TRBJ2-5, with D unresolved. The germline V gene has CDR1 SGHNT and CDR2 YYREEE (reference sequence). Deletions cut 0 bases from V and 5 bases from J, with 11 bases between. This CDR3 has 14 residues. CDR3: CASSLGGAKETQYF. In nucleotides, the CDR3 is TGTGCCAGCAGCTTGGGAGGTGCTAAGGAGACCCAGTACTTC. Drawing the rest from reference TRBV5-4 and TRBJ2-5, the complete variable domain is ETGVTQSPTHLIKTRGQQVTLRCSSQSGHNTVSWYQQALGQGPQFIFQYYREEENGRGNFPPRFSGLQFPNYSSELNVNALELDDSALYLCASSLGGAKETQYFGPGTRLLVL.

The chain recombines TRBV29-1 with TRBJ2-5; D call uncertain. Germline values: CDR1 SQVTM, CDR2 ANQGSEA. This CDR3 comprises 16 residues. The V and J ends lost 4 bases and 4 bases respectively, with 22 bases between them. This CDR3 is CSVAGTDGGYTETQYF. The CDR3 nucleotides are TGCAGCGTTGCCGGAACAGATGGTGGGTACACAGAGACCCAGTACTTC.

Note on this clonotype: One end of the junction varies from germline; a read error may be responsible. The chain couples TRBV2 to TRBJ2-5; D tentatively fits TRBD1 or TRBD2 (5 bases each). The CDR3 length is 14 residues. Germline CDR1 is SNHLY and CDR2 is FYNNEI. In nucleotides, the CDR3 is TGTGCCAGCAGCCCCGGGGCAGGGAGAGAGACTCAGTACTTC. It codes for CASSPGAGRETQYF.

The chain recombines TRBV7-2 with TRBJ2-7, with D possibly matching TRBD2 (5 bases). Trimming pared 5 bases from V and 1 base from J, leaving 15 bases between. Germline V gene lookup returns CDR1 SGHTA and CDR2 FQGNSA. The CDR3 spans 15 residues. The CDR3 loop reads CASSPLAGESYEQYF. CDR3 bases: TGTGCCAGCAGCCCTCTGGCGGGCGAATCCTACGAGCAGTACTTC.

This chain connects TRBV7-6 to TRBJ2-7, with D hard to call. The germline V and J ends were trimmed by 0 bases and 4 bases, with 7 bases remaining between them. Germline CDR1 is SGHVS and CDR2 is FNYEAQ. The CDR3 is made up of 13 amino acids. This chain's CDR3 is CASSLANAYEQYF. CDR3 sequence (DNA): TGTGCCAGCAGCTTAGCGAACGCATACGAGCAGTACTTC. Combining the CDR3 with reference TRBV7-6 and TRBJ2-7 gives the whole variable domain GAGVSQSPRYKVTKRGQDVALRCDPISGHVSLYWYRQALGQGPEFLTYFNYEAQQDKSGLPNDRFSAERPEGSISTLTIQRTEQRDSAMYRCASSLANAYEQYFGPGTRLTVT.

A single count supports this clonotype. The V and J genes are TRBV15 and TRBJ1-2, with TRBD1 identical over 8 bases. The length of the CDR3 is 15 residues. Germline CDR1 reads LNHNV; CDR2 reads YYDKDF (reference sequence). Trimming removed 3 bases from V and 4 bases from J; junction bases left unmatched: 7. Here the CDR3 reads CATSSRTGNGYGYTF. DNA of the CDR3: TGTGCCACCAGCAGTAGGACAGGGAATGGCTATGGCTACACCTTC.

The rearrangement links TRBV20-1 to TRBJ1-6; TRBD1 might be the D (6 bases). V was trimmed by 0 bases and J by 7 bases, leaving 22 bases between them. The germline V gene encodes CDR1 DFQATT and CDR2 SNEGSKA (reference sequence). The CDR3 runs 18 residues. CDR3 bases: TGCAGTGCTAGAGATCGGGACCGGGACACAGGGCCCAATTCACCCCTCCACTTT. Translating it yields CSARDRDRDTGPNSPLHF.

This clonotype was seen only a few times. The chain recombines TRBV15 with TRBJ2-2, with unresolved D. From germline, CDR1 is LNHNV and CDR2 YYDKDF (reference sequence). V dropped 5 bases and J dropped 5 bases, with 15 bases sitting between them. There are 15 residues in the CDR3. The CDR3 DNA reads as TGTGCCACCAGCCGGACGGTATTGGGAACCGGGGAGCTGTTTTTT. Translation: CATSRTVLGTGELFF.

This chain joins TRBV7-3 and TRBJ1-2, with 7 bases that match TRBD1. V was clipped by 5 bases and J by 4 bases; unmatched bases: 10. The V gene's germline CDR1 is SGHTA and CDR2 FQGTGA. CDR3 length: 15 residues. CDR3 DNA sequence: TGTGCCAGCAGCCGTGCAGGGGGACAGAGCTATGGCTACACCTTC. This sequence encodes CASSRAGGQSYGYTF.

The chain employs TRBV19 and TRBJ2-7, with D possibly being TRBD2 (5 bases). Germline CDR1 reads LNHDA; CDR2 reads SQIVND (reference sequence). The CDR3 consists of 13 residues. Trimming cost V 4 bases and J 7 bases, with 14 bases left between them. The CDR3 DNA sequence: TGTGCCAGTAGTACCACGACTAAAGAAGAGCAGTACTTC. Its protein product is CASSTTTKEEQYF.

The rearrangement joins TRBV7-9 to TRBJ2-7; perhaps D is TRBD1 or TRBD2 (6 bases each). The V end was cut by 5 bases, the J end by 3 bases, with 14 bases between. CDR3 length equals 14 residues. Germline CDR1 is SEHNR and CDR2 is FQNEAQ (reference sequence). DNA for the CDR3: TGTGCCAGCAGCCTGGAGGGGGTAAGCTACGAGCAGTACTTC. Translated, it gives CASSLEGVSYEQYF.

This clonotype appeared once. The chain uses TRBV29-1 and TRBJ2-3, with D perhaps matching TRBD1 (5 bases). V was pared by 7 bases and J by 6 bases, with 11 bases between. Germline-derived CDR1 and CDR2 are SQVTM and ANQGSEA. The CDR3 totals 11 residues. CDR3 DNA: TGCAGCGCCGCAGCAGGGGATACGCAGTATTTT. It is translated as CSAAAGDTQYF.